This T cell receptor (beta chain) originates from a study of spatial heterogeneity in lung cancer. Germline lookup yields CDR1 MNHEY and CDR2 SVGAGI. Unmatched junction bases numbered 16, after V lost 10 bases and J lost 4 bases. The CDR3 is 17 amino acids. Regarding time point: sample taken at primary tumor resection. MiXCR, applied by TCRdb to the 5' RACE reads, yields one record per CDR3 protein. The sample has some 22,000 distinct CDR3 sequences, around 4.7% seen once. This clonotype is termed medium-sized. The rearrangement joins TRBV6-5 to TRBJ2-2, with 9 bases identical to TRBD1. The sequenced sample was PBMCs, obtained at surgery. The sequence derives from a male donor with early-stage non-small cell lung cancer. As DNA, the CDR3 is TGTGCCACCGCCCGACAGGGGGTAGGTGGAGGCACCGGGGAGCTGTTTTTT. As protein: CATARQGVGGGTGELFF.